The entry that follows covers one T cell receptor beta chain sequence. Its antigen remains unidentified. Base qualities are missing; no much larger clone stands one base away. This sample is part of a study of T cell responses to AZD1222 COVID-19 vaccine (dated by TCRdb to 2020 to 2022). Looking at the study overall: Because spike-specific TCR depth and breadth did not differ between the two schedules, AZD1222 recipients who got a second dose at roughly 4 weeks were pooled with those who got a second dose at roughly 12 weeks. Trial participants were enrolled by age into 18-55, 56-69 and 70-plus year subgroups, with about 150, 28 and 57 TCR-sequenced participants respectively. A total of 230 to 250 trial participants underwent TCR sequencing, of whom 207 had received two doses of AZD1222 and some 25 had received two doses of the MenACWY control vaccine. Broader findings and caveats from the paper: A significant rise in spike-specific TCR breadth and depth was observed after two AZD1222 doses relative to day 0 and relative to MenACWY recipients. In the small 56-69-year group, the increase in depth fell short of significance, most likely because of low power. Only five to seven AZD1222 recipients were SARS-CoV-2 seropositive at baseline, limiting conclusions about previously exposed vaccinees. Nearly half of unique spike-specific TCRs reportedly recognized epitopes outside regions mutated in the B.1.351 and B.1.1.7 variants. Participants were mostly white British and included more females than males, and it was suggested by the authors that clonal diversity may have been underestimated. CD4 TCRs associated with the vaccine covered the entire spike protein, and the dominant responses were in regions 160-218 and 743-854. Because no samples from the day 14 peak response were available, repertoires could be characterized only after the peak T cell response.

The CDR3 regions of human TCRbeta chains were subjected to immunosequencing. On the authors' methods: Repertoire TCRs were checked for matches against a reference library of SARS-CoV-2-specific TCRs that had been generated using the MIRA antigen-specificity platform. Breadth was defined as the fraction of unique TCRs that were SARS-CoV-2-associated. Depth was defined as the fraction of total T cells that were SARS-CoV-2-associated. Using the MIRA data, each spike-specific TCR was mapped to the spike region that the TCR reacts to and placed in a CD4 or CD8 class. Log10-transformed breadth and depth values were compared by one-way ANOVA with Sidak's multiple comparisons tests. The table comes from immuneACCESS by way of TCRdb, which keeps in-frame sequences with V and J called. Part of the clones is missing from these tables; in studies checked, under half for an unresolved V gene and the rest for unknown reasons. The DNA was the basis for D and trimming; V, J and clone size are from that table. The sample includes around 87,000 clones, with 80% to 90% observed a single time. Of the sample, about a tenth is held by the ten largest clones.

Reading the germline V gene gives CDR1 MDHEN and CDR2 SYDVKM. Reading from cysteine to phenylalanine, the CDR3 counts 14 amino acids. CDR3 DNA only is kept here, 42 bases in frame from base 1. V lost 8 bases and J lost 1 base, and the count of bases not matched to a germline gene is 4. The sample's time point label, in plain terms: baseline before first vaccination. The vaccinee samples were drawn from two UK trials, COV001 and COV002, one of which was a single-blind randomized controlled phase 2/3 trial testing AZD1222 (ChAdOx1 nCoV-19) in healthy adults. For TCRbeta chain sequencing, PBMC samples from trial participants were taken at day 0 and at day 28 after the second dose.

The material sequenced was peripheral blood, taken on day 0 of AZD1222 vaccination. Here the chain combines TRBV28 and TRBJ2-5; a stretch of 10 junction bases matches TRBD1. This clonotype originated in an adult in good health. The DNA sequence is TGTGCCAGCTGCCGGGACAGGGGCCAAGAGACCCAGTACTTC. It encodes CASCRDRGQETQYF.